One and the same sample provided the 28 T cell receptor beta chains below, sequenced in a study of blood T cells in healthy people across ages. The second PCR ran about 6 to 11 cycles with a sample-barcoded 5' primer and J-beta primers. TCRdb fed the 5' RACE reads into MiXCR, producing one record per CDR3 protein. Here the sample spans about 810,000 distinct CDR3 sequences, around 36% being singletons. The sequencing input was blood. Source of these receptors: a man aged 18 to 30 in good health.

This clonotype was seen a handful of times. The V call is TRBV7-2, the J call TRBJ1-6; possible D gene TRBD1, 5 bases. The CDR3 contains 12 residues. Germline V gives CDR1 SGHTA, CDR2 FQGNSA. V was shortened by 1 base and J by 14 bases, with 9 bases between the two germline ends. Here the CDR3 DNA reads TGTGCCAGCAGCTTAGAGCCGGGGGCCCTCCACTTT. Translation gives CASSLEPGALHF.

This rearrangement joins TRBV6-2 or TRBV6-3 to TRBJ1-5; a possible D gene is TRBD1 (5 bases). Per germline, CDR1 MNHEY and CDR2 SVGEGT. V lost 2 bases to trimming and J lost 5 bases, with 10 bases between them. This CDR3 has 14 residues. The CDR3 DNA reads as TGTGCCAGCAGTTACCGCTGGGGGGATCAGCCCCAGCATTTT. Protein product: CASSYRWGDQPQHF.

In DNA form, the CDR3 reads TGTGCCAGTAGTATTCCAGGATGGAACACTGAAGCTTTCTTT. It codes for CASSIPGWNTEAFF. The V call is TRBV19, the J call TRBJ1-1; no clear D gene. The V and J ends lost 3 bases and 1 base respectively, with 9 bases between them. The CDR3 is 14 residues long. The V gene's germline CDR1 is LNHDA and CDR2 SQIVND (reference sequence).

Written as DNA, the CDR3 is TGTGCCAGCAGCCAAGAGGTAGGGACCTACGAGCAGTACTTC. Protein sequence: CASSQEVGTYEQYF. The chain recombines TRBV14 with TRBJ2-7; no clear D gene. The V gene's germline CDR1 is SGHDN and CDR2 FVKESK. V was clipped by 0 bases and J by 2 bases, with 8 bases between them. This CDR3 has 14 amino acids. Full variable domain (remainder filled in from reference TRBV14 and TRBJ2-7): EAGVTQFPSHSVIEKGQTVTLRCDPISGHDNLYWYRRVMGKEIKFLLHFVKESKQDESGMPNNRFLAERTGGTYSTLKVQPAELEDSGVYFCASSQEVGTYEQYFGPGTRLTVT.

The rearrangement uses TRBV12-3 or TRBV12-4 and TRBJ1-2; weak D call: TRBD1 (5 bases). Trimming took off 3 bases at V and 2 bases at J, with 10 bases between the two ends. This CDR3 comprises 14 residues. The DNA for the CDR3 is TGTGCCAGCAGTTTTGAGGCAGGGAACTATGGCTACACCTTC. Translated, it gives CASSFEAGNYGYTF.

A single count supports this clonotype. The genes are TRBV5-4 and TRBJ2-3, with D unclear. There are 15 residues in the CDR3. Germline V gives CDR1 SGHNT, CDR2 YYREEE (reference sequence). The ends were cut back, 0 bases at V and 5 bases at J, with 13 bases in the middle. CDR3: CASSLATQMVDTQYF. The CDR3 DNA reads as TGTGCCAGCAGCTTGGCTACGCAAATGGTAGATACGCAGTATTTT.

This clonotype was observed a few times. CDR3 nucleotide sequence: TGTGCCACCAGATCCCGGGGGGGGCGTGAGACCCAGTACTTC. Its protein is CATRSRGGRETQYF. The chain is built from TRBV6-5 and TRBJ2-5; 8 positions agree with TRBD2. After removal of 10 bases from V and 5 bases from J, the junction contained 12 bases not matched to a gene. The CDR3 sequence is 14 residues long. CDR1 is MNHEY and CDR2 is SVGAGI in the germline V gene.

This clonotype was recorded once. The chain couples TRBV10-3 to TRBJ1-1; a weak D match, TRBD1 (6 bases). V was pared by 1 base and J by 3 bases, with 6 bases between. Looked up from germline, CDR1 is ENHRY and CDR2 is SYGVKD. This CDR3 comprises 13 residues. DNA of the CDR3: TGTGCCATCAGTGAGTACAGGGACACTGAAGCTTTCTTT. Its translation is CAISEYRDTEAFF.

This chain connects TRBV4-1 to TRBJ1-1; D call uncertain. Trimming removed 0 bases at V and 0 bases at J, with 11 bases between. The CDR3 contains 16 residues. Germline lookup yields CDR1 MGHRA and CDR2 YSYEKL. The CDR3 spells CASSQEGSGMNTEAFF. For the CDR3, the DNA is TGCGCCAGCAGCCAAGAAGGGTCGGGGATGAACACTGAAGCTTTCTTT.

This sequence joins TRBV5-1 and TRBJ1-1, with D perhaps TRBD1 (6 bases). The CDR3 is 13 residues long. Germline loops: CDR1 SGHRS, CDR2 YFSETQ. The V gene lost 4 bases and the J gene lost 3 bases, with 10 bases spanning the gap. The CDR3 reads CASSGQRHTEAFF. The CDR3 DNA follows: TGCGCCAGCAGCGGACAGAGACACACTGAAGCTTTCTTT.

This clonotype has a count of ten or more. This chain connects TRBV12-3 or TRBV12-4 to TRBJ1-5; D unclear. This CDR3 region has 15 residues. Trimming removed 1 base at V and 0 bases at J, with 7 bases between. The CDR3 DNA follows: TGTGCCAGCAGTTTAGAGTCGGGTAGCAATCAGCCCCAGCATTTT. It specifies CASSLESGSNQPQHF.

J is TRBJ2-7 and V is TRBV6-2 or TRBV6-3; TRBD1 agrees at 8 bases. CDR1 and CDR2 from the germline V gene are MNHEY and SVGEGT. The V segment lost 6 bases and the J segment 0 bases; nucleotides outside the gene matches: 7. This CDR3 region has 15 residues. CDR3 protein: CASRPLGQGSYEQYF. In DNA form, the CDR3 reads TGTGCCAGCAGACCCCTCGGACAGGGCTCCTACGAGCAGTACTTC.

V usage is TRBV7-9 and J usage is TRBJ2-6, with 9 nucleotides matching TRBD2. The germline CDR1 and CDR2 sequences are SEHNR and FQNEAQ (reference sequence). Germline trimming cut 5 bases from V and 2 bases from J; bases unmatched to any gene: 10. The CDR3 extends over 18 amino acids. The CDR3 sequence: CASSNPGLALAGANVLTF. CDR3 sequence (DNA): TGTGCCAGCAGCAACCCCGGACTAGCGTTAGCTGGGGCCAACGTCCTGACTTTC.

CDR3 bases: TGCAGTGCTAGCATAGTTGGGGGGACCCAGTACTTC. Amino acid sequence: CSASIVGGTQYF. The rearrangement joins TRBV20-1 to TRBJ2-5; the D call may be TRBD1 or TRBD2 (5 bases each). This CDR3 is 12 amino acids long. Trimming removed 3 bases at V and 7 bases at J, with 12 bases between. Germline CDR1 reads DFQATT; CDR2 reads SNEGSKA (reference sequence).

The chain links TRBV20-1 to TRBJ1-1, with TRBD1 identical over 9 bases. V trimming: 8 bases; J trimming: 5 bases; junction bases outside the gene matches: 9. CDR3 length: 13 amino acids. The germline CDR1 and CDR2 sequences are DFQATT and SNEGSKA (reference sequence). The CDR3: CSPAGTGYTEAFF. The DNA for the CDR3 is TGCAGTCCGGCCGGGACAGGGTATACTGAAGCTTTCTTT.

This clonotype was counted many times. The J gene is TRBJ1-2, the V gene TRBV6-5; no definite D call. V shed 4 bases and J shed 7 bases, with 7 bases lying between them. Germline V CDR1 and CDR2: MNHEY, SVGAGI. This CDR3 spans 11 amino acids. DNA for the CDR3: TGTGCCAGCAGTTCGGATGTTGGCTACACCTTC. Translating gives CASSSDVGYTF.

The table lists this clonotype with a few counts. The chain employs TRBV20-1 and TRBJ2-3, with D unresolved. The germline V gene has CDR1 DFQATT and CDR2 SNEGSKA (reference sequence). Between the trimmed V and J ends, which lost 2 bases and 3 bases, there was a span of 9 bases. This CDR3 has 13 residues. CDR3 in DNA: TGCAGTGCTAGACCCTCGGGTACAGATACGCAGTATTTT. This translates into CSARPSGTDTQYF.

The chain uses TRBV4-3 and TRBJ2-1; 12 nucleotides agree with TRBD2. The CDR3 sequence is 16 residues long. CDR1 and CDR2 from the germline V gene are LGHNA and YSLEER. V shed 4 bases, J shed 7 bases, and the junction held 8 bases outside the gene matches. The CDR3 DNA is TGCGCCAGCAGCCCTACGACTAGCGGGGGCTGGAATGAGCAGTTCTTC. Protein sequence: CASSPTTSGGWNEQFF.

This clonotype was seen more than once but under ten times. CDR3 in amino acids: CASSWRGQVLSGANVLTF. In nucleotides, the CDR3 is TGTGCCAGCAGCTGGAGGGGACAGGTTCTCTCTGGGGCCAACGTCCTGACTTTC. The genes are TRBV5-5 and TRBJ2-6, with 8 bases matching TRBD1. This CDR3 has 18 amino acids. After removal of 3 bases from V and 0 bases from J, the junction contained 8 bases not matched to a gene. Germline CDR1 is SGHKS and CDR2 is YYEKEE (reference sequence).

This chain connects TRBV20-1 to TRBJ1-1; D is possibly TRBD1 (6 bases). CDR3 size: 15 residues. The germline gives CDR1 DFQATT, CDR2 SNEGSKA (reference sequence). The V end lost 0 bases, the J end lost 6 bases, and 17 bases lay between the germline ends. The CDR3 spells CSARDFGQGISEAFF. Written as DNA, the CDR3 is TGCAGTGCTAGAGATTTTGGCCAGGGGATTTCTGAAGCTTTCTTT.

The sample holds a few counts of this clonotype. The chain joins TRBV4-3 to TRBJ1-4, with D uncertain. The V gene lost 0 bases and the J gene lost 3 bases, with 14 bases spanning the gap. The CDR3 has 17 residues. Germline V gene lookup returns CDR1 LGHNA and CDR2 YSLEER. The CDR3 here is CASSQDTGRGSNEKLFF. Written as DNA, the CDR3 is TGCGCCAGCAGCCAAGATACGGGGAGAGGTTCTAATGAAAAACTGTTTTTT.

V and J are TRBV7-2 and TRBJ2-2; D gene uncertain. Germline CDR1 SGHTA, CDR2 FQGNSA. This CDR3 region has 13 residues. Trimming stripped 9 bases from V and 3 bases from J, with 11 bases between. In DNA form, the CDR3 reads TGTGCCAGTGGGCTTCGGTACACCGGGGAGCTGTTTTTT. This codes for CASGLRYTGELFF.

In this sample, this clonotype turned up a few times. The chain couples TRBV4-2 to TRBJ2-3, with 12 bases that match TRBD2. The CDR3 contains 16 residues. Losses at the gene ends were 2 bases for V and 2 bases for J; bases not matched to a gene: 2. Germline V CDR1 and CDR2: LGHNA, YNFKEQ. The CDR3 is CASSQTSGRPTDTQYF. For the CDR3, the DNA is TGTGCCAGCAGCCAAACTAGCGGGAGGCCCACAGATACGCAGTATTTT.

This clonotype was recorded a few times. This rearrangement joins TRBV20-1 to TRBJ2-3, with a weak D call TRBD2 (7 bases). There are 13 residues in the CDR3. Germline-derived CDR1 and CDR2 are DFQATT and SNEGSKA (reference sequence). CDR3 DNA sequence: TGCATGCTACGGGCGGGGGCCACAGATACGCAGTATTTT. The encoded protein is CMLRAGATDTQYF.

The chain couples TRBV2 to TRBJ1-1; D may be TRBD1 (5 bases). V lost 6 bases and J 11 bases, leaving 13 bases between the germline ends. Germline lookup yields CDR1 SNHLY and CDR2 FYNNEI. CDR3 size: 11 residues. In nucleotides, the CDR3 is TGTGCCAGCAGCGCAGGGAGAAAGGCTTTCTTT. Translating it yields CASSAGRKAFF.

The V and J genes are TRBV5-1 and TRBJ2-1; 11 bases are shared with TRBD2. This CDR3 is 15 amino acids long. Trimming cost V 4 bases and J 5 bases; bases outside gene matches: 5. Germline V gene data show CDR1 as SGHRS and CDR2 as YFSETQ. The CDR3 is CASSISGGADNEQFF. The CDR3 nucleotides are TGCGCCAGCAGCATTAGCGGGGGGGCCGACAATGAGCAGTTCTTC.

The rearrangement uses TRBV10-3 and TRBJ2-3, with 8 bases that match TRBD2. V shed 6 bases, J shed 6 bases, and the junction held 8 bases outside the gene matches. CDR1 is ENHRY and CDR2 is SYGVKD in the germline V gene. The CDR3 extends over 14 amino acids. This CDR3 reads CAISNSGDVDTQYF. CDR3 DNA: TGTGCCATCAGCAATAGCGGGGACGTTGATACGCAGTATTTT.

This clonotype was found a few times. The rearrangement links TRBV6-6 to TRBJ1-5; perhaps TRBD1 as D (6 bases). The germline V and J ends were trimmed by 0 bases and 2 bases, with 14 bases remaining between them. The CDR3 is 17 amino acids. Germline V gene sequence: CDR1 MNHNY, CDR2 SVGAGI (reference sequence). CDR3 residues: CASSYSRGGGGNQPQHF. In DNA, the CDR3 is TGTGCCAGCAGTTACTCCAGGGGAGGAGGTGGCAATCAGCCCCAGCATTTT.